This TCR beta chain derives from a study of T-cell reconstitution after alpha-beta-depleted transplantation in children. Preparing the TCRbeta library involved the use of unique molecular identifiers. In TCRdb, the PCR reads were re-called with MiXCR into one record per CDR3 protein. The repertoire holds almost 500,000 distinct CDR3 sequences, with around 12% as singletons. CDR1 is SNHLY and CDR2 is FYNNEI in the germline V gene. V lost 5 bases and J lost 4, with 9 bases in between. This CDR3 has 12 amino acids. The clonotype comes from a human donor who donated a stem cell graft to a child with combined immunodeficiency. The rearrangement uses TRBV2 and TRBJ2-7, with D perhaps being TRBD1 or TRBD2 (6 bases each). The sequencing used PBMCs from the stem cell graft donor, collected from the stem cell graft. CDR3 sequence: CASSWRGYEQYF. In DNA form, the CDR3 reads TGTGCCAGCAGTTGGAGGGGGTACGAGCAGTACTTC.